The 32 T cell receptor beta chains below all came from one sample that was sequenced in a study of regulatory T cells in long-lasting Graves disease. Sequencing libraries for TCR beta were prepared with iRepertoire HTBI primers and Arm-PCR of CDR3 regions. TCRdb passed the multiplex PCR reads through MiXCR, listing each CDR3 protein once. This table holds roughly 380,000 distinct CDR3 sequences, around 15% found once. Time point defined: newly diagnosed GD, antithyroid drugs for less than 3 months. PBMC-derived RNA was used for the TCR library. Sample: peripheral blood mononuclear cells (PBMCs), taken at new diagnosis, from a patient treated with antithyroid drugs. Source of these receptors: a female donor with Graves disease.

Of note for this clonotype: Its ends do not fully match the called genes, so a read error is possible. The chain combines TRBV24-1 with TRBJ1-2, with a possible D match to TRBD1 (6 bases). The CDR3 covers 14 residues. Germline CDR1 reads KGHDR; CDR2 reads SFDVKD. The CDR3 loop reads CATSDSDRLYGCTF. The CDR3, as DNA: TGTGCCACCAGTGATTCGGACAGACTCTATGGCTGCACCTTC.

This clonotype was recorded many times. The chain joins TRBV20-1 to TRBJ2-1; D is unresolved. The germline V and J ends were trimmed by 0 bases and 0 bases, with 18 bases remaining between them. This CDR3 has 18 residues. Germline CDR1 is DFQATT and CDR2 is SNEGSKA (reference sequence). DNA for the CDR3: TGCAGTGCTAGAGATGAGCCGGTCGGGTCGAGCTCCTACAATGAGCAGTTCTTC. Residues: CSARDEPVGSSSYNEQFF.

This clonotype has a handful of counts. This chain links TRBV28 with TRBJ2-3; no definite D call. The J call may not be correct, given that the DNA end is closer to TRBJ2-5. This CDR3 region has 11 residues. Germline V CDR1 and CDR2: MDHEN, SYDVKM. CDR3 bases: TGTGCCACGCGAGGTGTGGAGACCCAGTACTTC. This sequence encodes CATRGVETQYF.

This clonotype was counted at least ten times. The chain is built from TRBV28 and TRBJ1-2; a possible D gene is TRBD1 (6 bases). Germline CDR1 MDHEN, CDR2 SYDVKM. This CDR3 comprises 15 residues. The ends were cut back, 5 bases at V and 3 bases at J, with 16 bases in the middle. In DNA, the CDR3 is TGTGCCAGCAGTATACAGGGATTCAGTGACTATGGCTACACCTTC. It translates to CASSIQGFSDYGYTF.

This clonotype was found many times. The chain carries TRBV4-1 and TRBJ2-7; maybe TRBD1 (6 bases). Germline loops: CDR1 MGHRA, CDR2 YSYEKL. The CDR3 is made up of 12 amino acids. Between the trimmed V and J ends, which lost 4 bases and 6 bases, there was a span of 10 bases. Here the CDR3 reads CASSPLGGEQYF. DNA of the CDR3: TGCGCCAGCAGCCCGCTAGGGGGCGAGCAGTACTTC.

CDR3 sequence reads: CASSFRNIQYF. DNA of the CDR3: TGTGCCAGCAGCTTCCGAAACATTCAGTACTTC. The V gene is TRBV7-2, the J gene TRBJ2-4; D is uncertain. V lost 3 bases and J 6 bases, leaving 3 bases between the germline ends. Germline loops: CDR1 SGHTA, CDR2 FQGNSA. The CDR3 has 11 amino acids.

In its sample, this clonotype was seen a few times. The J gene is TRBJ1-2, the V gene TRBV7-9, with D unresolved. Germline CDR1 SEHNR, CDR2 FQNEAQ (reference sequence). Trimming took off 2 bases at V and 4 bases at J, with 17 bases between the two ends. The CDR3 is 16 residues long. The CDR3 sequence: CASSLQWPEAGYGYTF. DNA for the CDR3: TGTGCCAGCAGCTTACAATGGCCCGAGGCGGGCTATGGCTACACCTTC.

This clonotype was recorded at least ten times. V is TRBV6-1 and J is TRBJ1-1; D is uncertain. The V and J ends lost 6 bases and 1 base respectively, with 9 bases between them. CDR1 and CDR2 (germline): MNHNS, SASEGT. The CDR3 loop spans 13 amino acids. Here the CDR3 DNA reads TGTGCCAGCAGCCTAAGTTCGAACACTGAAGCTTTCTTT. Protein product: CASSLSSNTEAFF.

This clonotype turned up a few times. The gene calls are TRBV27 and TRBJ2-2; weak D call: TRBD2 (6 bases). Per germline, CDR1 MNHEY and CDR2 SMNVEV (reference sequence). Deletions cut 5 bases from V and 5 bases from J, with 15 bases between. The CDR3 length is 15 residues. CDR3 in amino acids: CASSTRDSKTGELFF. CDR3 bases: TGTGCCAGCAGTACCCGGGACTCTAAGACCGGGGAGCTGTTTTTT.

The CDR3 DNA reads as TGTGCCAGTAGGGGGAGCACCGGGGAGCTGTTTTTT. It translates to CASRGSTGELFF. The gene calls are TRBV28 and TRBJ2-2, with a possible D match to TRBD1 (6 bases). In germline, CDR1 is MDHEN, CDR2 SYDVKM. V was cut by 9 bases and J by 4 bases, with 9 bases left in between. The CDR3 consists of 12 residues.

This clonotype was counted only a few times. This sequence may be a read error, since a much larger clone differs from it by one base. V and J are TRBV11-2 and TRBJ2-2, with D tentatively TRBD1 or TRBD2 (6 bases each). The V gene lost 11 bases and the J gene lost 5 bases, with 15 bases spanning the gap. This CDR3 comprises 13 residues. Per the germline V gene, CDR1 is SGHAT and CDR2 is FQNNGV. In DNA, the CDR3 is TGTGCCGGCACCCTAGGGGGGACCGGGGAGCTGTTTTTT. Its protein product is CAGTLGGTGELFF.

Note on this clonotype: This may come from a read error, since a much larger clone is one base off. The rearrangement uses TRBV12-3 or TRBV12-4 and TRBJ2-1; TRBD2 matches at 8 bases. The CDR3 sequence is 18 residues long. Trimming removed 0 bases from V and 7 bases from J; junction bases left unmatched: 14. The DNA for the CDR3 is TGTGCCAGCAGTTTAGCGGGGGGCGCGGGAGGTAATAAAAATGAGCAGTTCTTC. Encoded protein: CASSLAGGAGGNKNEQFF.

The J gene is TRBJ2-1, the V gene TRBV28; the match to TRBD2 covers 8 bases. Germline CDR1 is MDHEN and CDR2 is SYDVKM. With V trimmed by 2 bases and J by 8 bases, 11 bases remained unmatched. CDR3 size: 16 residues. This chain's CDR3 is CASSLPPGRANDEQFF. CDR3 in DNA: TGTGCCAGCAGTTTACCTCCCGGGAGGGCCAACGATGAGCAGTTCTTC.

This clonotype has a handful of counts. As DNA, the CDR3 is TGTGCCAGCAGCCAGAAAGCGGGGGAGCAGTTCTTC. It translates to CASSQKAGEQFF. The V and J genes are TRBV3-1 and TRBJ2-1; 7 nucleotides match TRBD2. CDR1 and CDR2 (germline): LGHDT, YNNKEL (reference sequence). The CDR3 length is 12 residues. V dropped 3 bases and J dropped 10; count of bases not matched to a gene: 3.

The rearrangement joins TRBV20-1 to TRBJ2-4; TRBD2 agrees at 12 bases. V lost 1 base and J lost 9; bases outside the gene matches: 4. CDR3 length equals 14 residues. Germline V gives CDR1 DFQATT, CDR2 SNEGSKA (reference sequence). The CDR3 DNA reads TGCAGTGCTAGAGGACTAGCGGGGGTTGGCATTCAGTACTTC. Amino acids: CSARGLAGVGIQYF.

This clonotype was seen at least ten times. CDR3 DNA: TGTGCCAGCAGCTGGCCTAGGGTAGGGACAGCGGTGAACACTGAAGCTTTCTTT. Its protein is CASSWPRVGTAVNTEAFF. This chain connects TRBV7-2 to TRBJ1-1, with 7 positions matching TRBD1. Germline V CDR1 and CDR2: SGHTA, FQGNSA. This CDR3 region has 18 residues. The trim removed 4 bases at V and 0 bases at J, leaving 14 bases unmatched. Supplemented by reference TRBV7-2 and TRBJ1-1, the full variable domain reads GAGVSQSPSNKVTEKGKDVELRCDPISGHTALYWYRQSLGQGLEFLIYFQGNSAPDKSGLPSDRFSAERTGGSVSTLTIQRTQQEDSAVYLCASSWPRVGTAVNTEAFFGQGTRLTVV.

This clonotype showed up many times. J is TRBJ1-2 and V is TRBV10-3; D ambiguous. Trimming stripped 3 bases from V and 7 bases from J, with 12 bases between. From germline, CDR1 is ENHRY and CDR2 SYGVKD. This CDR3 is 13 amino acids long. The CDR3 reads CAISDPGLGGYTF. The CDR3 DNA is TGTGCCATCAGTGATCCGGGGTTAGGTGGCTACACCTTC.

This clonotype has ten or more counts. V is TRBV12-5 and J is TRBJ2-7; TRBD1 might be the D (5 bases). V was trimmed by 6 bases and J by 1 base, leaving 19 bases between them. There are 16 residues in the CDR3. Germline V CDR1 and CDR2: LGHNT, FRNRAP. The CDR3 is CASGGQGRHLSYEQYF. CDR3 sequence (DNA): TGTGCTAGTGGGGGGCAGGGCCGCCATCTTTCCTACGAGCAGTACTTC.

In this sample, this clonotype turned up a few times. The CDR3 nucleotides read TGTGCCAGCAGCTACCTCGGGGGAGGGCATACGCAGTATTTT. Its protein is CASSYLGGGHTQYF. The chain employs TRBV7-2 and TRBJ2-3; TRBD2 agrees at 7 bases. Trimming at V came to 4 bases and at J to 7 bases, leaving 8 bases not matched to a gene. Germline V gene lookup returns CDR1 SGHTA and CDR2 FQGNSA. The CDR3 length is 14 residues.

This clonotype was picked up a small number of times. CDR3 nucleotide sequence: TGTGCCAGCAGCCCGACCCCGTTGCTTTCTAGCGGGAGGCTCGAGACCCAGTACTTC. This gives the protein CASSPTPLLSSGRLETQYF. V usage is TRBV7-9 and J usage is TRBJ2-5, with 11 bases lining up with TRBD2. CDR1 and CDR2 from the germline V gene are SEHNR and FQNEAQ (reference sequence). The V segment lost 5 bases and the J segment 5 bases; nucleotides outside the gene matches: 19. The CDR3 runs to 19 residues.

The J gene is TRBJ1-2, the V gene TRBV7-9; possibly TRBD1 for D (6 bases). The germline V gene has CDR1 SEHNR and CDR2 FQNEAQ (reference sequence). V was clipped by 5 bases and J by 4 bases, with 14 bases between them. This CDR3 is built from 14 residues. The CDR3 sequence is CASSSIGQIYGYTF. CDR3 coding DNA: TGTGCCAGCAGCAGTATAGGACAGATCTATGGCTACACCTTC.

This clonotype appeared many times. The chain uses TRBV6-5 and TRBJ2-7, with 11 bases lining up with TRBD2. J gave up 6 bases and V 2 bases, and 6 bases lay outside the gene matches. The germline V gene encodes CDR1 MNHEY and CDR2 SVGAGI. The CDR3 has 15 amino acids. CDR3 sequence (DNA): TGTGCCAGCAGTTACCCTACCGGGACTAGCGGCGAGCAGTACTTC. Translating gives CASSYPTGTSGEQYF.

There are many counts of this clonotype. The chain couples TRBV28 to TRBJ1-5; no firm D call. Trimming took 5 bases from V and 5 from J, leaving 19 bases between them. Germline V gives CDR1 MDHEN, CDR2 SYDVKM. This CDR3 region has 16 residues. The CDR3 protein is CASSPGPLGGYQPQHF. DNA for the CDR3: TGTGCCAGCAGTCCCGGACCTCTGGGAGGGTATCAGCCCCAGCATTTT. The variable domain in full, completed from reference TRBV28 and TRBJ1-5, reads DVKVTQSSRYLVKRTGEKVFLECVQDMDHENMFWYRQDPGLGLRLIYFSYDVKMKEKGDIPEGYSVSREKKERFSLILESASTNQTSMYLCASSPGPLGGYQPQHFGDGTRLSIL.

This clonotype was recorded at least ten times. The chain couples TRBV27 to TRBJ1-2; D uncertain. This CDR3 contains 13 residues. V was pared by 0 bases and J by 6 bases, with 8 bases between. Germline V CDR1 and CDR2: MNHEY, SMNVEV (reference sequence). CDR3 DNA sequence: TGTGCCAGCAGTTTATCCAGAGGGAATGGCTACACCTTC. Translating gives CASSLSRGNGYTF.

This clonotype was observed many times. The J gene is TRBJ1-1, the V gene TRBV6-1; a possible D gene is TRBD1 (6 bases). V was pared by 5 bases and J by 0 bases, with 13 bases between. The germline V gene encodes CDR1 MNHNS and CDR2 SASEGT. CDR3 length: 15 residues. CDR3: CASSPAGALNTEAFF. CDR3 coding DNA: TGTGCCAGCAGTCCAGCGGGGGCACTGAACACTGAAGCTTTCTTT.

This clonotype was observed a few times. V usage is TRBV9 and J usage is TRBJ1-5, with D unresolved. This CDR3 is 14 amino acids long. V gave up 4 bases and J gave up 3 bases, with 11 bases separating them. From germline, CDR1 is SGDLS and CDR2 YYNGEE. The CDR3 protein is CASSQPDNNQPQHF. The CDR3 DNA reads as TGTGCCAGCAGCCAACCTGATAACAATCAGCCCCAGCATTTT.

The sample holds a few counts of this clonotype. The chain joins TRBV9 to TRBJ1-2; TRBD1 aligns across 10 bases. V lost 1 base, J lost 4 bases, and 7 bases stayed unmatched. The germline V gene has CDR1 SGDLS and CDR2 YYNGEE. The CDR3 sequence is 16 residues long. Written as DNA, the CDR3 is TGTGCCAGCAGCGTACTTAGGACAGGGGGGACCTATGGCTACACCTTC. Its protein is CASSVLRTGGTYGYTF.

This clonotype was seen a handful of times. A single base separates this from a much larger clone, so it may be a read error. This chain joins TRBV3-1 and TRBJ2-1, with D unresolved. Trimming pared 2 bases from V and 5 bases from J, leaving 16 bases between. CDR1 LGHDT and CDR2 YNNKEL come from the germline V gene (reference sequence). This CDR3 has 16 residues. CDR3 nucleotides: TGTGCCAGCAGCCAACCAGCATCTTTCACACACAATGAGCAGTTCTTC. Protein: CASSQPASFTHNEQFF.

This clonotype has at least ten counts. The V gene is TRBV5-6, the J gene TRBJ2-7; TRBD2 might be the D (5 bases). The CDR3 runs to 14 residues. Germline lookup yields CDR1 SGHDT and CDR2 YYEEEE. Between the trimmed V and J ends, which lost 1 base and 1 base, there was a span of 9 bases. The CDR3 protein is CASSLRGLSYEQYF. The CDR3 DNA reads as TGTGCCAGCAGCTTGCGAGGGCTGTCCTACGAGCAGTACTTC.

This clonotype was detected ten times or more. The chain is built from TRBV7-9 and TRBJ2-2, with 12 bases fitting TRBD1. J gave up 7 bases and V 0 bases, and 9 bases lay outside the gene matches. This CDR3 comprises 18 residues. Looked up from germline, CDR1 is SEHNR and CDR2 is FQNEAQ (reference sequence). CDR3 DNA sequence: TGTGCCAGCAGCTTAGCGCCGGGGACAGGGGGCGCGGACGGGGAGCTGTTTTTT. This sequence encodes CASSLAPGTGGADGELFF. Full variable domain (remainder filled in from reference TRBV7-9 and TRBJ2-2): DTGVSQNPRHKITKRGQNVTFRCDPISEHNRLYWYRQTLGQGPEFLTYFQNEAQLEKSRLLSDRFSAERPKGSFSTLEIQRTEQGDSAMYLCASSLAPGTGGADGELFFGEGSRLTVL.

This clonotype was found many times. The DNA for the CDR3 is TGTGCCAGCAGCTTAGCGGGGACTAGCGGGAGCACCTACAATGAGCAGTTCTTC. It encodes CASSLAGTSGSTYNEQFF. The chain has TRBV7-8 and TRBJ2-1, with 14 bases lining up with TRBD2. V lost 0 bases and J lost 2; bases outside the gene matches: 3. The CDR3 consists of 18 residues. CDR1 is SGHVS and CDR2 is FQNEAQ in the germline V gene.

The table lists this clonotype with many counts. V gene TRBV4-2 combines with J gene TRBJ1-2; D possibly corresponds to TRBD1 (5 bases). The V and J ends lost 0 bases and 0 bases respectively, with 11 bases between them. Germline assignment: CDR1 LGHNA and CDR2 YNFKEQ. This CDR3 is 16 amino acids long. This CDR3 is CASSQDGREANYGYTF. CDR3 sequence (DNA): TGTGCCAGCAGCCAAGACGGCAGGGAAGCTAACTATGGCTACACCTTC.